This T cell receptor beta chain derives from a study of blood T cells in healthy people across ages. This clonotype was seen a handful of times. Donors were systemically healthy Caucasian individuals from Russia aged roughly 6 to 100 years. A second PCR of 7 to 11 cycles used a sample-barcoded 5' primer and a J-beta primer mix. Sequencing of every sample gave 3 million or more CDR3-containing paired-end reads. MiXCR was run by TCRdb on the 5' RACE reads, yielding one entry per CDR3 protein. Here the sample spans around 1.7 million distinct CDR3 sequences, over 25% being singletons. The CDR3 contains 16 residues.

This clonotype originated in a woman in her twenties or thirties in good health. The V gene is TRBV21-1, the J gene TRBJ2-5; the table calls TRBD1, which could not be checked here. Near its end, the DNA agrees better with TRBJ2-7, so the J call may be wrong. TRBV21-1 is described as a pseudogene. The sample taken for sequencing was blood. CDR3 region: CASSKVGWTPLGEQYF. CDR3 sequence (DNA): TGTGCCAGCAGCAAAGTGGGGTGGACCCCCCTCGGCGAGCAGTACTTC.